These 9 T cell receptor beta chains share one sample of origin, sequenced in a study of memory CD4+ T cells and cytomegalovirus serostatus (dated by TCRdb to between 2018 and 2021). A FACSAria II was used to sort memory CD4+ T cells, defined as single viable CD3+CD4+CD8-CD45RO+ cells. The library was prepared using the immunoSEQ multiplex PCR assay. TCRdb's version of the immuneACCESS table is confined to in-frame rearrangements and falls short of the full clone set. An unresolved V gene accounts for under half of the shortfall where checked; the remainder is of unknown origin. This sample holds about 45,000 clones; 78% were observed only once. Of the sample, approximately 0.96% falls within the top ten clones. The sequenced sample was memory CD4+ T cells from blood. These TCRs come from an adult in good health and CMV-seronegative.

The gene calls are TRBV28 and TRBJ1-6; D is unclear. CDR1 and CDR2 from the germline V gene are MDHEN and SYDVKM. The ends were cut back, 6 bases at V and 7 bases at J, with 7 bases in the middle. CDR3 size: 12 residues. CDR3 amino acids: CASSPWNSPLHF. CDR3 in DNA: TGTGCCAGCAGCCCCTGGAATTCACCCCTCCACTTT.

V usage is TRBV14 and J usage is TRBJ1-5; TRBD1 agrees at 7 bases. V was pared by 2 bases and J by 6 bases, with 4 bases of the junction left unmatched. The CDR3 loop spans 14 amino acids. Germline V CDR1 and CDR2: SGHDN, FVKESK. The CDR3 protein is CASSQTGVSQPQHF. For the CDR3, the DNA is TGTGCCAGCAGCCAAACAGGGGTGAGTCAGCCCCAGCATTTT. Using reference TRBV14 and TRBJ1-5 for the parts outside the CDR3, the full variable domain is EAGVTQFPSHSVIEKGQTVTLRCDPISGHDNLYWYRRVMGKEIKFLLHFVKESKQDESGMPNNRFLAERTGGTYSTLKVQPAELEDSGVYFCASSQTGVSQPQHFGDGTRLSIL.

The chain joins TRBV7-2 to TRBJ2-3; weak D call: TRBD2 (5 bases). Germline CDR1 and CDR2: SGHTA and FQGNSA. The CDR3 has 14 residues. V shed 5 bases and J shed 6 bases, with 15 bases lying between them. The CDR3 DNA is TGTGCCAGCAGCCGCCCCCCCGGGGTGGATACGCAGTATTTT. Encoded protein: CASSRPPGVDTQYF.

V gene TRBV9 combines with J gene TRBJ2-1; 10 bases line up with TRBD2. Germline V gene lookup returns CDR1 SGDLS and CDR2 YYNGEE. With V trimmed by 2 bases and J by 11 bases, 10 bases remained unmatched. This CDR3 is 15 amino acids long. DNA of the CDR3: TGTGCCAGCAGCGTGAGGCTAGCGGGGGTTGGTAAGCAGTTCTTC. As protein: CASSVRLAGVGKQFF.

This chain joins TRBV5-5 and TRBJ1-2, with 7 nucleotides matching TRBD1. The CDR3 extends over 15 amino acids. V shed 2 bases, J shed 2 bases, and the junction held 6 bases outside the gene matches. Germline CDR1 reads SGHKS; CDR2 reads YYEKEE (reference sequence). The CDR3 DNA follows: TGTGCCAGCAGCTTAACGGGGACAGACAACTATGGCTACACCTTC. Translating it yields CASSLTGTDNYGYTF.

The chain uses TRBV2 and TRBJ2-7, with TRBD1 matching 8 bases. Germline CDR1 is SNHLY and CDR2 is FYNNEI. The CDR3 extends over 15 amino acids. After removal of 6 bases from V and 3 bases from J, the junction contained 10 bases not matched to a gene. The CDR3 sequence is CASRQTQGARYEQYF. In nucleotides, the CDR3 is TGTGCCAGCAGGCAAACTCAGGGGGCTCGCTACGAGCAGTACTTC.

The chain has TRBV2 and TRBJ2-3; 9 bases align to TRBD2. Per the germline V gene, CDR1 is SNHLY and CDR2 is FYNNEI. With 9 bases clipped from V and 1 base from J, the junction kept 5 bases outside the gene matches. The CDR3 is 14 residues long. The CDR3 region is CAREQRGGTDTQYF. DNA for the CDR3: TGTGCCAGAGAACAGCGGGGGGGCACAGATACGCAGTATTTT.

This clone was picked up one time. The chain recombines TRBV2 with TRBJ1-2; 7 positions agree with TRBD1. Unmatched junction bases numbered 5, after V lost 5 bases and J lost 2 bases. The CDR3 has 14 amino acids. Germline V gene lookup returns CDR1 SNHLY and CDR2 FYNNEI. This CDR3 is CASSLQGINYGYTF. CDR3 bases: TGTGCCAGCAGTCTACAGGGGATAAACTATGGCTACACCTTC.

The rearrangement uses TRBV7-6 and TRBJ1-5; 8 bases match TRBD1. The V and J ends lost 2 bases and 5 bases, in that order; junction bases with no gene match: 17. Germline V gives CDR1 SGHVS, CDR2 FNYEAQ. The CDR3 sequence is 19 residues long. The CDR3 DNA is TGTGCCAGCAGCTTAATAGGTGGGCGGGCAGGGGGCAAGTATCAGCCCCAGCATTTT. It yields the protein CASSLIGGRAGGKYQPQHF.